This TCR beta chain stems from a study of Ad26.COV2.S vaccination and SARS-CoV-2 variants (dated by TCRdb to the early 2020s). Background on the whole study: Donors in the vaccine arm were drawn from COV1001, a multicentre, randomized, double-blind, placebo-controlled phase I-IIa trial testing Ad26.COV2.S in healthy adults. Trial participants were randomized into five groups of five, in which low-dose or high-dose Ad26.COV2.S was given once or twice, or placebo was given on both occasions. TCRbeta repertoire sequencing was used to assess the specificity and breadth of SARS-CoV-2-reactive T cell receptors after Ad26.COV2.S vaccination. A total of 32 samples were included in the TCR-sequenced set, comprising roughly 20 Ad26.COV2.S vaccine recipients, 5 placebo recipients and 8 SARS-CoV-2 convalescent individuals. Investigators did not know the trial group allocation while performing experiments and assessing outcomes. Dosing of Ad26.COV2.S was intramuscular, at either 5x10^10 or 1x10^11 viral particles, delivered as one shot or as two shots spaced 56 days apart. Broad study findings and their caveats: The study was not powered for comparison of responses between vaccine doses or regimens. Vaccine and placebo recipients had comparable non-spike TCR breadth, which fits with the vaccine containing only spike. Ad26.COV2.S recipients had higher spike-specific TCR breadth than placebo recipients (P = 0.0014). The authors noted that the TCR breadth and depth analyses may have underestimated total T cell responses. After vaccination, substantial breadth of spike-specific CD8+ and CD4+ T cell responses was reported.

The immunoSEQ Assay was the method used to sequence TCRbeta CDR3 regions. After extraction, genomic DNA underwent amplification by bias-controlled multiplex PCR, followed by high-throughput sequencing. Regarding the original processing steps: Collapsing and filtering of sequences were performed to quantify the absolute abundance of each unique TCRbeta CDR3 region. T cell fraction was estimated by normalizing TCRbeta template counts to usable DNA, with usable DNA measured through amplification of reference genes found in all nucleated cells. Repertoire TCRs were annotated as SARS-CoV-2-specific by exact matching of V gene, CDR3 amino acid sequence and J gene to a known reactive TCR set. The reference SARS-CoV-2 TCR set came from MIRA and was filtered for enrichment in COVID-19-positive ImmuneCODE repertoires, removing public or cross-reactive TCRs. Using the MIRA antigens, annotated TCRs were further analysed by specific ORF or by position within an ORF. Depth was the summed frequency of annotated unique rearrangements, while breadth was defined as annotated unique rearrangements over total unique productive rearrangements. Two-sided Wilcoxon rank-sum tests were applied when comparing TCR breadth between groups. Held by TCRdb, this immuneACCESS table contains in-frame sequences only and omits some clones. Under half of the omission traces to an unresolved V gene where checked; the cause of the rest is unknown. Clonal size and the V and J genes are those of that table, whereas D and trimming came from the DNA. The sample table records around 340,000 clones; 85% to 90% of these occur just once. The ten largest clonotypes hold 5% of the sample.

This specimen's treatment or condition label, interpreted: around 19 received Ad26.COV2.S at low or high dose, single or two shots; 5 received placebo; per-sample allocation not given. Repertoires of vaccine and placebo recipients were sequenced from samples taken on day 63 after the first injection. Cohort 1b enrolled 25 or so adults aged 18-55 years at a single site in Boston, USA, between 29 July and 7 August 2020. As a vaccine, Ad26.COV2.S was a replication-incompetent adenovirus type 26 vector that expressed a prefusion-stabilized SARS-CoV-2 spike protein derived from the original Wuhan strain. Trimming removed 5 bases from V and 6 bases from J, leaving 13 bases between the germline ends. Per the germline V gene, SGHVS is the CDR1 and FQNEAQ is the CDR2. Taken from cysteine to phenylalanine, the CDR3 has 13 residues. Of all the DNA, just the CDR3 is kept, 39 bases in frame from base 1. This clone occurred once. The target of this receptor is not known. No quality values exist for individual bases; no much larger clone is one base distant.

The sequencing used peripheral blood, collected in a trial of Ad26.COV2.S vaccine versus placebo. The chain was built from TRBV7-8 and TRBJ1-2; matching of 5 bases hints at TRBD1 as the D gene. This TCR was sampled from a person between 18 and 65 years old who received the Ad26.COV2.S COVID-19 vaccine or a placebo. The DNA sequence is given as TGTGCCAGCAGCCTCGTGGGAGGGGATGGCTACACCTTC. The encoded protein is CASSLVGGDGYTF. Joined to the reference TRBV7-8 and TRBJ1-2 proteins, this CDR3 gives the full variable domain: GAGVSQSPRYKVAKRGQDVALRCDPISGHVSLFWYQQALGQGPEFLTYFQNEAQLDKSGLPSDRFFAERPEGSVSTLKIQRTQQEDSAVYLCASSLVGGDGYTFGSGTRLTVV.